This T cell receptor (beta chain) was found in a study of blood T cell repertoires in COVID-19. CDR1 and CDR2 from the germline V gene are SEHNR and FQNEAQ (reference sequence). There are 16 residues in the CDR3. V gave up 1 base and J gave up 5 bases; unmatched junction bases: 8. The table came from immunoSEQ multiplex PCR; TCRdb's copy has only in-frame clones and leaves some out. Of 97,000 or so clones listed, 90% are singletons. The sequencing input was peripheral blood. This TCR was recovered from a man aged 55 to 70 with acute or convalescent COVID-19. This rearrangement joins TRBV7-9 to TRBJ1-5; 7 bases line up with TRBD1. CDR3: CASSLGLGGGDQPQHF. The CDR3 DNA reads as TGTGCCAGCAGCTTAGGGTTAGGGGGCGGGGATCAGCCCCAGCATTTT.